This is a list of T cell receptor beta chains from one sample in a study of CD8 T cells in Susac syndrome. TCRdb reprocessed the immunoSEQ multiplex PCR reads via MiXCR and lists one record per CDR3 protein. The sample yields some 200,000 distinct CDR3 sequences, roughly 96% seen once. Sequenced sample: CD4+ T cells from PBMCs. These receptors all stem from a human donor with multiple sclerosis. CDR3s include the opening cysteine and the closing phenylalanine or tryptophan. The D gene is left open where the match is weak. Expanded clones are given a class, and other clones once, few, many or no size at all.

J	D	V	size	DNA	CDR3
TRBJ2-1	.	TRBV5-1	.	TGCGCCAGCAGCTCCGGGCAGGGCTCCTACAATGAGCAGTTCTTC	CASSSGQGSYNEQFF
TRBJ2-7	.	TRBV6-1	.	TGTGCCAGCAGTCCCCGTTTGATGAGGGTTTCAGGCTACGAGCAGTACTTC	CASSPRLMRVSGYEQYF
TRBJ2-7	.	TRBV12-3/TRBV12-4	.	TGTGCCAGCAGTCCCCTCGGGGCAAAAGGGTGGCAGTACTTC	CASSPLGAKGWQYF
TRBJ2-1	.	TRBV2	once	TGTGCCAGCTTAGCGGAGGCCGCAGCGGAGCAGTTCTTC	CASLAEAAAEQFF
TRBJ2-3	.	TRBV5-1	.	TGCGCCAGCAGTCAGGATCTGGATACGCAGTATTTT	CASSQDLDTQYF
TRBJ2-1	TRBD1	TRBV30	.	TGTGCCTGGAGTGTCGGGACAGGACTCAAACGGAATGAGCAGTTCTTC	CAWSVGTGLKRNEQFF
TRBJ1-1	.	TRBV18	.	TGTGCCAGCTCACCATCTACCTGGGAGGGTTCGAACACTGAAGCTTTCTTT	CASSPSTWEGSNTEAFF
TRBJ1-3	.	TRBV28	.	TGTGCCAGCTTCCAGGGGTACGGAAACACCATATATTTT	CASFQGYGNTIYF
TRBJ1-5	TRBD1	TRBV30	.	TGTGCCTGGAGTGTACGGGTAGGGGGCCTCAATCAGCCCCAGCATTTT	CAWSVRVGGLNQPQHF
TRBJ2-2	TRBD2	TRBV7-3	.	TGTGCCAGCAGCCCCGGGGGGATGAACACCGGGGAGCTGTTTTTT	CASSPGGMNTGELFF
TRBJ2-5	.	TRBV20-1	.	TGCAGTGCTAGAGATGGGTCGGATAAACAAGAGACCCAGTACTTC	CSARDGSDKQETQYF
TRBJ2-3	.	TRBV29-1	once	TGCAGCGCATCGCGGGAAGATACGCAGTATTTT	CSASREDTQYF
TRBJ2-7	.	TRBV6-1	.	TGTGCCAGCAGTGAGATACAGGGCGCGGGCTACGAGCAGTACTTC	CASSEIQGAGYEQYF
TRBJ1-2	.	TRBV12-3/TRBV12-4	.	TGTGCCAGCAGTTCCGGTCACTTACAAGCTAACTATGGCTACACCTTC	CASSSGHLQANYGYTF
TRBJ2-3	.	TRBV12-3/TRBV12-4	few	TGTGCCAGCAGTTTACGTAGCACAGATACGCAGTATTTT	CASSLRSTDTQYF
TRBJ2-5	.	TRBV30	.	TGTGCCTGGAGTGCCAACAGGGACCAAGAGACCCAGTACTTC	CAWSANRDQETQYF